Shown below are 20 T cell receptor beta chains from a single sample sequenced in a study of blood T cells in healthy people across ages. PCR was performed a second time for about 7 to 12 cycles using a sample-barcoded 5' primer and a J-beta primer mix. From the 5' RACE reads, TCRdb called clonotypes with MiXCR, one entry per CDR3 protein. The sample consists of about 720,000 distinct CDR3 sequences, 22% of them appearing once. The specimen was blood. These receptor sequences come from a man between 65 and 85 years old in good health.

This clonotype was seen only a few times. CDR3 region: CASDTGVGYTF. For the CDR3, the DNA is TGTGCCAGCGACACAGGGGTGGGCTACACCTTC. J is TRBJ1-2 and V is TRBV28; 7 bases are shared with TRBD1. The CDR3 is 11 residues long. The trim removed 8 bases at V and 8 bases at J, leaving 5 bases unmatched. Germline V gives CDR1 MDHEN, CDR2 SYDVKM.

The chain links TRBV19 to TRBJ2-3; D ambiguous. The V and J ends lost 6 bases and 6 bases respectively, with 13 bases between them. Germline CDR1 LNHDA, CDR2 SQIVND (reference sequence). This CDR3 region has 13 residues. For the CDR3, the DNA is TGTGCCAGTAGACCGACTCTCGGGGATACGCAGTATTTT. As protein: CASRPTLGDTQYF.

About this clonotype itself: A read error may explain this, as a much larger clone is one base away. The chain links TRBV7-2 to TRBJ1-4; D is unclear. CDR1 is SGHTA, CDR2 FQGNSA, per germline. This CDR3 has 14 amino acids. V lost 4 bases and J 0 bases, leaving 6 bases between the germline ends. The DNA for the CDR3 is TGTGCCAGCAGCTGGGCCGCAACTAATGAAAAACTGTTTTTT. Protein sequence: CASSWAATNEKLFF. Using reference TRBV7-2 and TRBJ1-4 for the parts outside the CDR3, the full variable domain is GAGVSQSPSNKVTEKGKDVELRCDPISGHTALYWYRQSLGQGLEFLIYFQGNSAPDKSGLPSDRFSAERTGGSVSTLTIQRTQQEDSAVYLCASSWAATNEKLFFGSGTQLSVL.

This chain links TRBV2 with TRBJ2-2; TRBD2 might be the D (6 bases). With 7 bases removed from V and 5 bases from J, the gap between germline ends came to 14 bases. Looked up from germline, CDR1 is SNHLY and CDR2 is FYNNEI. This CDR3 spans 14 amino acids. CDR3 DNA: TGTGCCAGCACACCTAGCGAGGAGACCGGGGAGCTGTTTTTT. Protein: CASTPSEETGELFF.

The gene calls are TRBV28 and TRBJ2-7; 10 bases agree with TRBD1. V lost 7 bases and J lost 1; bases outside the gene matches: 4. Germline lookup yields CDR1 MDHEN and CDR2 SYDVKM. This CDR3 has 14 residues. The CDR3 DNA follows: TGTGCCAGCACCCCGGACAGGGGGTCCTACGAGCAGTACTTC. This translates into CASTPDRGSYEQYF.

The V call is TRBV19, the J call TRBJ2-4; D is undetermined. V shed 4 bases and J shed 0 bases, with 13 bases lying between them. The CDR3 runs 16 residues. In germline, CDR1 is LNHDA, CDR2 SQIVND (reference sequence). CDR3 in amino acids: CASSKTEPLAKNIQYF. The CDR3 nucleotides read TGTGCCAGTAGTAAAACAGAACCTCTAGCCAAAAACATTCAGTACTTC.

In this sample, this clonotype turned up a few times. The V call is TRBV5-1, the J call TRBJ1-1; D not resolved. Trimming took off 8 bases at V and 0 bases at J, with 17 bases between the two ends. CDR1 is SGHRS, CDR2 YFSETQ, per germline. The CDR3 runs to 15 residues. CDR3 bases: TGCGCCAGTAGGAACCTCCCCGGGCTGAACACTGAAGCTTTCTTT. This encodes CASRNLPGLNTEAFF.

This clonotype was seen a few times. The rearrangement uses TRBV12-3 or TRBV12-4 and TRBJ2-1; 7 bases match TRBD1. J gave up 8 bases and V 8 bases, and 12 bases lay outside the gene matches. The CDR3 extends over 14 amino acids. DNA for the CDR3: TGTGCCAGCGTATTGAGGGGGCGGTGGGATGAGCAGTTCTTC. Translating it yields CASVLRGRWDEQFF.

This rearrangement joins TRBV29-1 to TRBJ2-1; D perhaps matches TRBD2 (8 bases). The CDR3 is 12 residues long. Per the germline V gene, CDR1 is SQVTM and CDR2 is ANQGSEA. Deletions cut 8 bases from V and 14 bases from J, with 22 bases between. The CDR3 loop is CSYREGATSEFF. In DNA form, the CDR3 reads TGCAGCTACCGGGAGGGGGCGACTAGCGAGTTCTTC.

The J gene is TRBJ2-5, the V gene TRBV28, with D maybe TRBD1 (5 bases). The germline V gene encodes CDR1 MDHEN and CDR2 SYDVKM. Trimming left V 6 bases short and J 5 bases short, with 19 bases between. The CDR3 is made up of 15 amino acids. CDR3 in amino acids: CASSLPVGLRETQYF. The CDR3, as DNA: TGTGCCAGCAGCCTCCCAGTGGGGCTAAGGGAGACCCAGTACTTC.

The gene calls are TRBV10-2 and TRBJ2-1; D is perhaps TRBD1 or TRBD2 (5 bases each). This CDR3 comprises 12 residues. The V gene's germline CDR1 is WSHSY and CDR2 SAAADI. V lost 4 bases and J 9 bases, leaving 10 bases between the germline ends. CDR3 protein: CASSGTRGEQFF. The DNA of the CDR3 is TGCGCCAGCAGTGGGACGAGGGGTGAGCAGTTCTTC.

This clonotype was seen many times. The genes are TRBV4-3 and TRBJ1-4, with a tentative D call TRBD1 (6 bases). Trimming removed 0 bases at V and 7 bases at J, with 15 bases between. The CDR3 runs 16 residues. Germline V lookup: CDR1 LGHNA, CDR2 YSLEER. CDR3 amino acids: CASSQEVSRGSEKLFF. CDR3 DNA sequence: TGCGCCAGCAGCCAAGAGGTTAGCAGGGGAAGTGAAAAACTGTTTTTT.

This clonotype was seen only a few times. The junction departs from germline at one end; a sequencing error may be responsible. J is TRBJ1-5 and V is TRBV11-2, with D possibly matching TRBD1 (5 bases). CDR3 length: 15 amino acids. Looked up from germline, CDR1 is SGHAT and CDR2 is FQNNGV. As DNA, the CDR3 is TGTGCCTGCAGCCGGGATGGCAGGGCTGATCAGCCCCAGCATTTT. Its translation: CACSRDGRADQPQHF. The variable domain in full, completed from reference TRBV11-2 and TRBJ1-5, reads EAGVAQSPRYKIIEKRQSVAFWCNPISGHATLYWYQQILGQGPKLLIQFQNNGVVDDSQLPKDRFSAERLKGVDSTLKIQPAKLEDSAVYLCACSRDGRADQPQHFGDGTRLSIL.

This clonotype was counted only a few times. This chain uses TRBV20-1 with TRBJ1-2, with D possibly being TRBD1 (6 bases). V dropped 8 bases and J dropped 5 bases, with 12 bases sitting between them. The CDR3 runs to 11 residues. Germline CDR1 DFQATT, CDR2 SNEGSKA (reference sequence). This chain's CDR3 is CSQGFLYGYTF. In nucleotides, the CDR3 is TGCAGTCAGGGGTTTCTTTATGGCTACACCTTC.

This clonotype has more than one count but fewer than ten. The CDR3: CASSFLPSGELFF. The CDR3 coding sequence is TGTGCCAGCAGTTTTCTGCCTTCCGGGGAGCTGTTTTTT. The chain has TRBV28 and TRBJ2-2; no firm D call. There are 13 residues in the CDR3. V was trimmed by 3 bases and J by 6 bases, leaving 8 bases between them. Germline V gene sequence: CDR1 MDHEN, CDR2 SYDVKM.

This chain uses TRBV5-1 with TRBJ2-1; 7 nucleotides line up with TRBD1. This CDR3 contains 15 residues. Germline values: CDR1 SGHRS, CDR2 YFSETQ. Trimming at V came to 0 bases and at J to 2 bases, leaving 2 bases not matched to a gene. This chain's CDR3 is CASSLDDRAYNEQFF. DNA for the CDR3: TGCGCCAGCAGCTTGGACGACAGGGCCTACAATGAGCAGTTCTTC. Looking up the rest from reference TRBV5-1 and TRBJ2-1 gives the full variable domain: KAGVTQTPRYLIKTRGQQVTLSCSPISGHRSVSWYQQTPGQGLQFLFEYFSETQRNKGNFPGRFSGRQFSNSRSEMNVSTLELGDSALYLCASSLDDRAYNEQFFGPGTRLTVL.

The CDR3 DNA reads TGTGCCAGTAGTATTTCTACGGCCCGAGATACGCAGTATTTT. This gives the protein CASSISTARDTQYF. This rearrangement joins TRBV19 to TRBJ2-3; D unresolved. This CDR3 comprises 14 residues. CDR1 LNHDA and CDR2 SQIVND come from the germline V gene (reference sequence). With 3 bases removed from V and 5 bases from J, the gap between germline ends came to 12 bases. Based on the CDR3 plus reference TRBV19 and TRBJ2-3, the full variable domain is DGGITQSPKYLFRKEGQNVTLSCEQNLNHDAMYWYRQDPGQGLRLIYYSQIVNDFQKGDIAEGYSVSREKKESFPLTVTSAQKNPTAFYLCASSISTARDTQYFGPGTRLTVL.

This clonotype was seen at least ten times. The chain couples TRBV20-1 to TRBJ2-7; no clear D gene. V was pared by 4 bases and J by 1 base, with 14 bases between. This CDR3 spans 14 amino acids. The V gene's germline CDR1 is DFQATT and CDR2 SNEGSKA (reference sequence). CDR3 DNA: TGCAGTGCTACTATCCGAAGAACTTCCTACGAGCAGTACTTC. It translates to CSATIRRTSYEQYF.

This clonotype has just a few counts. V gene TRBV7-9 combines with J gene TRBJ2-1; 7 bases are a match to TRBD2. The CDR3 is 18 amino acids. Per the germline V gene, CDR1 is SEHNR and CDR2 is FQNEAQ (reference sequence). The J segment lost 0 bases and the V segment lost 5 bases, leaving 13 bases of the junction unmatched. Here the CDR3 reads CASSPTLLRGSSYNEQFF. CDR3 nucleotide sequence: TGTGCCAGCAGCCCCACACTACTGCGGGGGAGCTCCTACAATGAGCAGTTCTTC. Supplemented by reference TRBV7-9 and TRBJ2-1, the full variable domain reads DTGVSQNPRHKITKRGQNVTFRCDPISEHNRLYWYRQTLGQGPEFLTYFQNEAQLEKSRLLSDRFSAERPKGSFSTLEIQRTEQGDSAMYLCASSPTLLRGSSYNEQFFGPGTRLTVL.

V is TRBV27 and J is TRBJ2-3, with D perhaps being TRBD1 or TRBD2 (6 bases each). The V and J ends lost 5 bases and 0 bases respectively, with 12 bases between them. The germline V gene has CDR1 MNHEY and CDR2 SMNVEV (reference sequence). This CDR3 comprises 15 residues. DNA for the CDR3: TGTGCCAGCAGTCAAGGGGGGACTAGCACAGATACGCAGTATTTT. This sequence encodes CASSQGGTSTDTQYF.